This T cell receptor (beta chain) derives from a study of blood T cell repertoires in COVID-19 (TCRdb year 2020). Background on the whole study: Samples covering the acute and convalescent phases of COVID-19 were provided by collaborators in the United States, Italy and Spain. The prospective study material was composed of cDNA or gDNA derived from T cells, B-cell-depleted T cells, or PBMCs. Samples came from the ongoing ImmuneRACE study (first 160 participants) plus 1,254 subjects from 6 global collaborators. The dataset comprised deeply sampled blood TCRbeta repertoires from subjects exposed to, actively infected with, or recovered from COVID-19. The repertoires were made available in a free public database intended to serve as a resource for research on the immune response to SARS-CoV-2. Where available, HLA class I and class II types were taken from metadata supplied by the sample provider and were not determined by assay-based typing. A de-identified subject ID, COVID-19 status, age in years and sex were almost always included in the sample metadata.

Relative to germline, V is 8 bases shorter and J is 0 bases shorter, with 13 bases between their ends. For CDR1 and CDR2, the germline V gene lists MNHEY and SVGAGI. From the cysteine up to the phenylalanine, the CDR3 has a length of 15 residues. Only CDR3 DNA is held: 45 bases, read in frame from base 1. This clone came up once. Its antigen target is currently unknown. No base-level quality is on record; no much larger clone is a single base apart. What the research found in general, with its limitations: The quantity of clinical and demographic metadata differed by source and by participant and was supplied without curation.

Each collaborating institution followed its own protocols to collect whole blood in K2EDTA tubes. For TCRbeta analysis, collaborators shipped samples as frozen whole blood, isolated PBMCs, or DNA extracted from either of those sample types. TCRbeta CDR3 regions were amplified from genomic DNA using the immunoSEQ Assay, a bias-controlled multiplex PCR. Turning to the authors' computational methods: Nucleated cell counts per sample were estimated from amplification of reference gene primers within the assay. To quantify the absolute abundance of each unique TCRbeta CDR3 rearrangement, sequence reads were collapsed and filtered. For each sample, productive Simpson clonality was calculated as the square root of Simpson's diversity index over productive rearrangements. TCRdb stores this immuneACCESS table with in-frame sequences only. Part of the clones is absent; in the studies checked, under half of the shortfall reflects unresolved V genes, and no reason is known for the rest. The DNA was the basis for D and trimming; V, J and clone size are from that table. A total of 70,000 to 95,000 clones appear in this sample, over 90% of them only once. The ten biggest clones cover less than 5% of the sample.

Specimen: peripheral blood. The clonotype was recovered from a human donor with active COVID-19. The donor label of this sample is uncertain. This chain is built from TRBV6-5 and TRBJ1-4, with no confident D gene call. The bases are TGTGCCAGCCAGGTGGCCTATGCAACTAATGAAAAACTGTTTTTT. The encoded protein is CASQVAYATNEKLFF.